The clone carrying this T cell receptor beta chain appeared a few times. Libraries were prepared by immunoSEQ multiplex PCR; TCRdb keeps only in-frame clonotypes and omits some of them. The data hold about 40,000 clones, with 70% to 80% observed a single time. The sort gate was single viable CD3+CD4+CD8-CD45RO+ cells for memory CD4+ T cells. The sample originates from a study of memory CD4+ T cells and cytomegalovirus serostatus. Germline V gene lookup returns CDR1 MGHDK and CDR2 SYGVNS. V was pared by 6 bases and J by 9 bases, with 15 bases between. CDR3 length: 13 amino acids. V is TRBV25-1 and J is TRBJ2-4; possible D gene TRBD1, 5 bases. The clonotype comes from an adult in good health and CMV-seronegative. The specimen was memory CD4+ T cells from blood. The CDR3 reads CASRVAGSGIQYF. As DNA, the CDR3 is TGTGCCAGCAGAGTGGCAGGGTCGGGCATTCAGTACTTC.